The entry that follows covers one T cell receptor beta chain sequence. These data are taken from a study of monozygotic twins with inflammatory bowel disease. From germline, CDR1 is MDHEN and CDR2 SYDVKM. The CDR3 runs to 13 residues. TCRdb re-called the 5' RACE reads and shows each CDR3 protein once, DNA omitted. The sample yields 200,000 to 250,000 distinct CDR3 sequences, of which the top ten take up 7.5% to 9.5%. This TCR came from a human donor with ulcerative colitis or Crohn's disease, or a healthy co-twin of an affected twin (not recorded which). This chain uses TRBV28 with TRBJ1-2; TCRdb indicates TRBD1, and absent DNA this call remains unverified. What was sequenced was blood. The CDR3 loop is CATKAGGIYGYTF.